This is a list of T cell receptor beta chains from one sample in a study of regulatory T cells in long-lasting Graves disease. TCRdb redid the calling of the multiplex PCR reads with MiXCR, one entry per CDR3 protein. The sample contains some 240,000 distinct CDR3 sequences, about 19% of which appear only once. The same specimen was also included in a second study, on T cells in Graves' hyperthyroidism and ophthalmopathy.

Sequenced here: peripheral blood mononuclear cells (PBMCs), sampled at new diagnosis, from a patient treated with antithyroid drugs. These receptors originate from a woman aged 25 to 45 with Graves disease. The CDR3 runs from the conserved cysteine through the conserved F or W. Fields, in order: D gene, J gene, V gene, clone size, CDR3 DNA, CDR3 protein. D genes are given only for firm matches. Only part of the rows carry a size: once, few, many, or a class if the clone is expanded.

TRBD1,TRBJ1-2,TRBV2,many,TGTGCCAGCAGTGAAGGACAGGGGGGATATGGCTACACCTTC,CASSEGQGGYGYTF
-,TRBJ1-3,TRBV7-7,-,TGTGCTAGCAGCTTAGGGCGGACATCTGGAAACACCATATATTTT,CASSLGRTSGNTIYF
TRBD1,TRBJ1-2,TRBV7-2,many,TGTGCCAGCAGCTCCCGACAGGGAAGTTTCTCTGGCTACACCTTC,CASSSRQGSFSGYTF
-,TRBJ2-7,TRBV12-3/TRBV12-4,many,TGTGCCAGCAGTTTCAGACCCTACGAGCAGTACTTC,CASSFRPYEQYF
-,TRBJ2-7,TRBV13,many,TGTGCCAGCAGCTTAGGGGACTCTTACTACGAGCAGTACTTC,CASSLGDSYYEQYF
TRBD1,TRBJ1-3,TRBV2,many,TGTGCCAGCAGTGGACAGGGGGTCCTCGGAAACACCATATATTTT,CASSGQGVLGNTIYF
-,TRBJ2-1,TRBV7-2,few,TGTGCCAGCAGCCCCCTTGAGTGGAGTGGTGATTTTAATGAGCAGTTCTTC,CASSPLEWSGDFNEQFF
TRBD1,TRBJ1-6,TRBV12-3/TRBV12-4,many,TGTGCCAGCAGTTGGGACAGGGATTCACCCCTCCACTTT,CASSWDRDSPLHF
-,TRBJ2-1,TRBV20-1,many,TGCAGTGCCCGGGACTGGTACAATGAGCAGTTCTTC,CSARDWYNEQFF
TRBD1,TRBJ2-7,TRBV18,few,TGTGCCAGCTCACCTACGGGGGGACAGGGGGGCTACGAGCAGTACTTC,CASSPTGGQGGYEQYF
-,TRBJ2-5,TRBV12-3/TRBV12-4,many,TGTGCCAGCAGTTCGACTAGCCAAGAGACCCAGTACTTC,CASSSTSQETQYF
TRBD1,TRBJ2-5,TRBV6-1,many,TGTGCCAGCAGGGGGGGACAGGGTAGCAAGGCCCAGTACTTC,CASRGGQGSKAQYF
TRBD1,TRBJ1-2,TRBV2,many,TGTGCCAGCAGTGGAACCTCGGACAGGGGCTATGGCTACACCTTC,CASSGTSDRGYGYTF
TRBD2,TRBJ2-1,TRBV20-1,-,TGCAGTGCTTGGGGCGGGACTAGCAGTGGGAATGAGCAGTTCTTC,CSAWGGTSSGNEQFF
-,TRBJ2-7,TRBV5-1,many,TGCGCCAGCAGCTTACGGGCACCCTACGAGCAGTACTTC,CASSLRAPYEQYF
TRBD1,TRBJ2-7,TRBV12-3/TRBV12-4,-,TGTGCCAGCAGTCACGGACAGGGGGCCTACGAGCAGTACTTC,CASSHGQGAYEQYF
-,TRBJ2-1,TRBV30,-,TGTGCCTGGAGTTTTCTAGCGCCGAACAATGAGCAGTTCTTC,CAWSFLAPNNEQFF
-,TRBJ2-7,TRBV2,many,TGTGCCAGCAGTAAAAGGGGTGGCGAGCAGTACTTC,CASSKRGGEQYF
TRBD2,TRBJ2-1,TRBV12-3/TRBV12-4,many,TGTGCCAGCAGTACGACTAGCGGGCCACAGAATGAGCAGTTCTTC,CASSTTSGPQNEQFF
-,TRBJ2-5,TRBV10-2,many,TGCGCCAGCAGTATGGACGGTACCTCTGGAGAGACCCAGTACTTC,CASSMDGTSGETQYF
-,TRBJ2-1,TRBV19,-,TGTGCCAGTAGCACACAGGGAAATGAGCAGTTCTTC,CASSTQGNEQFF
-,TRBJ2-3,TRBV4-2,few,TGTGCCAGCAGCCAAGATCGGACCAGTACGCAGTATTTT,CASSQDRTSTQYF
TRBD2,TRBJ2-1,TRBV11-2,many,TGTGCCAGCAGCTTAGGGCTAGCGGTCGGGAATGAGCAGTTCTTC,CASSLGLAVGNEQFF
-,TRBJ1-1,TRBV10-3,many,TGTGCCATCAGTGAGTGGGAGAACACTGAAGCTTTCTTT,CAISEWENTEAFF
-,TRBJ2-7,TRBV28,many,TGTGCCAGCAGTTTTTTAGCCGAGCAGTACTTC,CASSFLAEQYF
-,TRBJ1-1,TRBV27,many,TGTGCCAGCAAAGTGTCAGGCCCGAGGAACACTGAAGCTTTCTTT,CASKVSGPRNTEAFF
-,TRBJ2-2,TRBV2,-,TGTGCCAGCAGGGAAGGGAACACCGGGGAGCTGTTTTTT,CASREGNTGELFF
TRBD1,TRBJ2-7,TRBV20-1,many,TGCAGTGCTAGAGACCGGACAGGGGGCGTCTACGAGCAGTACTTC,CSARDRTGGVYEQYF
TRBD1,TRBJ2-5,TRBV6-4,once,TGTGCCAGCAGTTTAGAAGGTCAGGGGGCGAAGACCCAGTACTTC,CASSLEGQGAKTQYF
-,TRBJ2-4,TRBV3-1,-,TGTGCCAGCAGCCACGGGGACTTAGCCAAAAACATTCAGTACTTC,CASSHGDLAKNIQYF
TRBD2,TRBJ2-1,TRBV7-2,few,TGTGCCAGCAGCCCCGTAGCGGGGGCCTACAATGAGCAGTTCTTC,CASSPVAGAYNEQFF
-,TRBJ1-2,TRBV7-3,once,TGTGCCAGCACTCTCCTAACCAGGAATGGCTACACCTTC,CASTLLTRNGYTF
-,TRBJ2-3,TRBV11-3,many,TGTGCCAGCAGCTCTTATGAAGGGAGGACAGATACGCAGTATTTT,CASSSYEGRTDTQYF
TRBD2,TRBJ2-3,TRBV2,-,TGTGCCGGCCCCCCACCGCTAGCGGGAGGGCCGGGCACAGATACGCAGTATTTT,CAGPPPLAGGPGTDTQYF
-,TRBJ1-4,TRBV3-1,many,TGTGCCAGCAGCCAAGATCCGCGGAGGTGGGCTAATGAAAAACTGTTTTTT,CASSQDPRRWANEKLFF
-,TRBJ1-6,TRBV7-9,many,TGTGCCAGCAGCCCAAGTACGAATTCACCCCTCCACTTT,CASSPSTNSPLHF
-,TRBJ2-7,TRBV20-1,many,TGCAGTGCGATCGGGACCGCAAGCTCCTACGAGCAGTACTTC,CSAIGTASSYEQYF
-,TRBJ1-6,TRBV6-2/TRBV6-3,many,TGTGCCAGCAGTTACTCGACAGGTCAGGGGAGTTCACCCCTCCACTTT,CASSYSTGQGSSPLHF
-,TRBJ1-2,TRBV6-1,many,TGTGCCAGCAGGGAAACCGGGACGGTAATACGGGGCTACACCTTC,CASRETGTVIRGYTF
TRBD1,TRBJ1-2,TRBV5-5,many,TGTGCCAGCAACGCTCAACATACAGGGGGCTATGGCTACACCTTC,CASNAQHTGGYGYTF
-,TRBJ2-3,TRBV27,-,TGTGCCAGCAGTTTAACGGAGCGAGGGGATACGCAGTATTTT,CASSLTERGDTQYF
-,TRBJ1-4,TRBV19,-,TGTGCCAGTAGTACCGACAATTATTTTAATGAAAAACTGTTTTTT,CASSTDNYFNEKLFF
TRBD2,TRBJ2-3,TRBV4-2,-,TGTGCCAGCAGCCAAGATGTAGCGGGGAGCACAGATACGCAGTATTTT,CASSQDVAGSTDTQYF